This TCR beta chain was profiled in a study of breast tumors, draining lymph nodes, adjacent tissues. Study findings and constraints: The data were judged consistent with most tumor T cells coming from lymph node and expanding in tumor. Luminal-like breast cancer showed significantly higher tumor–nontumor repertoire similarity than basal-like. Tumor TCR diversity was below lymph nodes but above nontumor tissue. Tumor T cell lymph node origin was a supported hypothesis, not proven.

TCRdb fed the multiplex PCR reads into MiXCR, producing one record per CDR3 protein. The profile shows approximately 280,000 distinct CDR3 sequences, around 30% of them singletons. Breast cancer patients provided tissue from their axillary draining lymph nodes. Regarding this clonotype: Its antigen is unknown.

V shed 2 bases, J shed 3 bases, and the junction held 2 bases outside the gene matches. The CDR3 is 14 amino acids. Germline loops: CDR1 GTSNPN, CDR2 SVGIG (reference sequence). The chain carries TRBV30 and TRBJ2-3; 10 bases line up with TRBD1. The receptor was isolated from a female donor with breast cancer. Some clones in this sample may be carry-over from other donors' samples. The sample consisted of axillary lymph node tissue. The CDR3 coding sequence is TGTGCCTGGAGTCCGGGACAGGGGACAGATACGCAGTATTTT. It translates to CAWSPGQGTDTQYF.